Listed below are T cell receptor beta chains from one sample, sequenced in a study of blood T cell repertoires in COVID-19. The assay was immunoSEQ multiplex PCR, and TCRdb's table has in-frame clones only and misses some. The table lists about 140,000 clones, over 75% of them singletons, with 1.6% in the top ten. Sequencing was carried out using peripheral blood. Receptors originate from a human donor in a cohort sampled during active COVID-19. CDR3s include the opening cysteine and the closing phenylalanine or tryptophan. Each record gives: V gene, clone size, D gene, J gene, CDR3 DNA, CDR3 protein. The D gene is left open where the match is weak. Size tells how often a clone was seen (once, few, many) or the class of an expanded clone, and some rows leave it out.

TRBV5-4	-	TRBD2	TRBJ2-7	TGTGCCAGCAGCTTCAGGACTAGCTCCTACGAGCAGTACTTC	CASSFRTSSYEQYF
TRBV18	-	TRBD1	TRBJ1-1	TGTGCCAGCTCACCACCCACAGGGGGGCGGGGGACCACTGAAGCTTTCTTT	CASSPPTGGRGTTEAFF
TRBV18	-	-	TRBJ2-1	TGTGCCAGCTCACCTTCCAGGGGAGGGAAATACAATGAGCAGTTCTTC	CASSPSRGGKYNEQFF
TRBV18	-	-	TRBJ2-2	TGTGCCAGCTCACCCCAGGGCGCGAACACCGGGGAGCTGTTTTTT	CASSPQGANTGELFF
TRBV4-1	-	TRBD2	TRBJ2-1	TGCGCCAGCAGCCAAGTAGTTGTTTCAGCGGGGGGGAATGCGCAGTTCTTC	CASSQVVVSAGGNAQFF
TRBV7-3	-	TRBD2	TRBJ2-1	TGTGCCAGCAGCTCTAGCGGGAGTTACAATGAGCAGTTCTTC	CASSSSGSYNEQFF
TRBV19	many	TRBD1	TRBJ1-2	TGTGCCAGTAGTAGCCGGGACAGGGGGCGCGGGATCTATGGCTACACCTTC	CASSSRDRGRGIYGYTF
TRBV19	-	-	TRBJ1-1	TGTGCCAGTAGAAAAAACAGGGAAAACACTGAAGCTTTCTTT	CASRKNRENTEAFF
TRBV18	-	-	TRBJ2-1	TGTGCCAGCTCACCACAGGCAGGAGGGTCCTACAATGAGCAGTTCTTC	CASSPQAGGSYNEQFF
TRBV19	-	TRBD2	TRBJ2-3	TGTGCCAGTTCTAGCGGTGGCCCAGATACGCAGTATTTT	CASSSGGPDTQYF
TRBV28	-	TRBD2	TRBJ2-2	TGTGCCAGCAGTCCGCGGACTAGCAGGGGGGAGCTGTTTTTT	CASSPRTSRGELFF
TRBV6-5	-	-	TRBJ2-7	TGTGCCAGCAGTCCCTTATGGGGCAGCTCCTACGAGCAGTACTTC	CASSPLWGSSYEQYF
TRBV29-1	few	-	TRBJ2-1	TGCAGCGTTGTCCCAGGGGCCGAAACCTACAATGAGCAGTTCTTC	CSVVPGAETYNEQFF
TRBV7-2	-	-	TRBJ1-1	TGTGCCAGCAGGACACAAGGACTTATGAACACTGAAGCTTTCTTT	CASRTQGLMNTEAFF
TRBV5-1	-	TRBD1	TRBJ1-1	TGCGCCAGCAGCCCGGCGGGGCAGGGGGTTGATGAAGCTTTCTTT	CASSPAGQGVDEAFF
TRBV11-2	-	-	TRBJ2-3	TGTGCCAGCAGCTTAGCAGGGGAAGATACGCAGTATTTT	CASSLAGEDTQYF
TRBV10-1	few	TRBD2	TRBJ2-7	TGCGCCAGCATCGGTAGAATAGCGGGAGTCCCCTACGAGCAGTACTTC	CASIGRIAGVPYEQYF
TRBV7-7	-	-	TRBJ2-5	TGTGCTAGCAGCTTCTCCCTGATAGAAGCGGAGACCCAGTACTTC	CASSFSLIEAETQYF
TRBV19	-	-	TRBJ1-6	TGTGCCAGTACCGAAGGGGTAGCCCTCCACTTT	CASTEGVALHF
TRBV18	-	-	TRBJ2-7	TGTGCCAGCTTCCCCCCCGGGGTCGGGAGCGAGCAGTACTTC	CASFPPGVGSEQYF
TRBV2	-	-	TRBJ1-1	TGTGCCAGCAGACCTCAGGGGAACACTGAAGCTTTCTTT	CASRPQGNTEAFF
TRBV6-5	-	-	TRBJ2-7	TGTGCCAGCAGATCAAAGGGGGTCTCAACCTACGAGCAGTACTTC	CASRSKGVSTYEQYF
TRBV28	-	TRBD2	TRBJ2-7	TGTGCCAGCAGTCTCGGACTAGCGGGGCAGGACGAGCAGTACTTC	CASSLGLAGQDEQYF
TRBV6-5	-	-	TRBJ1-5	TGTGCCACCCAGAGAGACAGAGCCGGTCAGCCCCAGCATTTT	CATQRDRAGQPQHF
TRBV11-2	-	-	TRBJ1-1	TGTGCCAGCAGCTTATTATCCGTGAACACTGAAGCTTTCTTT	CASSLLSVNTEAFF
TRBV18	-	-	TRBJ1-5	TGTGCCAGCTCACCCCTAAGCCAGGGAGGAAGAGACCAGCCCCAGCATTTT	CASSPLSQGGRDQPQHF
TRBV6-6	-	TRBD1	TRBJ2-3	TGTGCCAGCAGTTCGCCGGGACAGGGACTCAATACGCAGTATTTT	CASSSPGQGLNTQYF
TRBV2	-	-	TRBJ1-1	TGTGCCAGCAGTGTCACAGGGCAGGCTGAAGCTTTCTTT	CASSVTGQAEAFF
TRBV7-2	-	-	TRBJ1-4	TGTGCCAGCAGCTTCCTTGGGCGCTTAGCAACTAATGAAAAACTGTTTTTT	CASSFLGRLATNEKLFF
TRBV4-2	once	TRBD2	TRBJ2-3	TGTGCCAGCAGCCCCTGGACTAGCGGGTCGCCAGATACGCAGTATTTT	CASSPWTSGSPDTQYF
TRBV6-5	-	-	TRBJ2-7	TGTGCCAGCAGTTACTCGTTTGGGGGCGACCTCTACGAGCAGTACTTC	CASSYSFGGDLYEQYF
TRBV28	-	TRBD1	TRBJ1-2	TGTGCCAGCAGGCTGGGGACAGGGGGCGATGGCTACACCTTC	CASRLGTGGDGYTF
TRBV11-2	-	-	TRBJ1-2	TGTGCCAGCAGCCGCCGTAGGGGTAGAGCTAACTATGGCTACACCTTC	CASSRRRGRANYGYTF
TRBV13	once	TRBD1	TRBJ2-1	TGTGCCAGCAGCTTAGGCCGAGGACAGGGATACAATGAGCAATTCTTC	CASSLGRGQGYNEQFF
TRBV5-1	-	-	TRBJ1-4	TGCGCCAGCAGCACCCACCGGACAGATACTAATGAAAAACTGTTTTTT	CASSTHRTDTNEKLFF
TRBV18	once	-	TRBJ2-5	TGTGCCAGCTCACCACCAGGGGTGGAGACCCAGTACTTC	CASSPPGVETQYF
TRBV4-2	-	-	TRBJ1-1	TGTGCCAGCAGCCCAGCCGACATGAACACTGAAGCTTTCTTT	CASSPADMNTEAFF
TRBV5-1	-	TRBD2	TRBJ2-5	TGCGCCAGCAGCTTGTCCCTAGCGGGAGGAGAGACCCAGTACTTC	CASSLSLAGGETQYF
TRBV7-9	few	-	TRBJ2-2	TGTGCCAGCAGCTCCCCCCAGGGGTACGCCGGGGAGCTGTTTTTT	CASSSPQGYAGELFF
TRBV18	-	TRBD2	TRBJ2-1	TGTGCCAGCTCTCCCGGGACTAGCAGCCATGAGCAGTTCTTC	CASSPGTSSHEQFF
TRBV7-9	-	-	TRBJ2-4	TGTGCCGTAGTCCTAGCCAAAAACATTCAGTACTTC	CAVVLAKNIQYF
TRBV6-2/TRBV6-3	-	-	TRBJ2-1	TGTGCCAGCAGTTACCCCCCCGGGAGATACAATGAGCAGTTCTTC	CASSYPPGRYNEQFF
TRBV10-1	-	TRBD2	TRBJ2-1	TGCGCCAGCAGTGACGGGACTAGTTTCCCCTTGTTGGATGAGCAGTTCTTC	CASSDGTSFPLLDEQFF
TRBV28	-	TRBD2	TRBJ2-7	TGTGCCAGCAGTCCGAAACTAGCGGGTAGGATCTACGAGCAGTACTTC	CASSPKLAGRIYEQYF
TRBV18	-	TRBD1	TRBJ1-6	TGTGCCAGCTCACACGAGGGACAGGGGTTCCCACCCCTCCACTTT	CASSHEGQGFPPLHF
TRBV2	few	-	TRBJ1-2	TGTGCCAGCAACCCCGCTGGGGCAGGCTATGGCTACACCTTC	CASNPAGAGYGYTF
TRBV2	-	-	TRBJ1-2	TGTGCCAGCAGTGAAGAGCAGGCCGACTATGGCTACACCTTC	CASSEEQADYGYTF
TRBV18	few	TRBD2	TRBJ2-3	TGTGCCAGCTCACCGGGACTATCTACAGATACGCAGTATTTT	CASSPGLSTDTQYF
TRBV28	-	-	TRBJ2-2	TGTGCCAGCAACGGAGGGGTGATCGGGGAGCTGTTTTTT	CASNGGVIGELFF
TRBV15	-	TRBD1	TRBJ2-1	TGTGCCACCAGCGCTACTCTTCCGGGACAGGGGGATAATGAGCAGTTCTTC	CATSATLPGQGDNEQFF
TRBV25-1	-	-	TRBJ2-3	TGTGCCAGCAGGGACCCAGGGCGAGATACGCAGTATTTT	CASRDPGRDTQYF
TRBV6-1	few	TRBD1	TRBJ1-5	TGTGCCAGCAGTGACCAGGGGGTGGGCAATCAGCCCCAGCATTTT	CASSDQGVGNQPQHF
TRBV27	-	-	TRBJ1-3	TGTGCCAGCAGTACAAGTCTTGGGGACTGGAACACCATATATTTT	CASSTSLGDWNTIYF
TRBV7-2	-	TRBD2	TRBJ2-7	TGTGCCAGCAGCTTAGGGACTAGCGGGAGTTCCAGCTACGAGCAGTACTTC	CASSLGTSGSSSYEQYF
TRBV7-2	-	TRBD2	TRBJ2-1	TGTGCCAGCAATGGTCGGTGGACTAGCGGCAATGAGCAGTTCTTC	CASNGRWTSGNEQFF